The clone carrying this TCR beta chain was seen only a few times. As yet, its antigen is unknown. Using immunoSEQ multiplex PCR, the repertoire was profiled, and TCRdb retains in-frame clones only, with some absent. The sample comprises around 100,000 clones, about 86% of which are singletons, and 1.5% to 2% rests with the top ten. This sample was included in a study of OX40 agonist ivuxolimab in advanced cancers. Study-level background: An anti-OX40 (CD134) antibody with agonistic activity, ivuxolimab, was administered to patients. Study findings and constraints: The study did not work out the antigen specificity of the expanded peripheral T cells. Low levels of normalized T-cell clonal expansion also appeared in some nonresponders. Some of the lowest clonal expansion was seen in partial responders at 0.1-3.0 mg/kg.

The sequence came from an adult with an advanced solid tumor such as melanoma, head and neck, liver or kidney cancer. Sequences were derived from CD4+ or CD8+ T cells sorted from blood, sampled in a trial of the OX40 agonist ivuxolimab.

Here the CDR3 DNA reads TGTGCCAGCAGACCCCGGACAGGGATGGAGACCCAGTACTTC. It codes for CASRPRTGMETQYF. The rearrangement links TRBV5-4 to TRBJ2-5; TRBD1 agrees at 8 bases. CDR3 length equals 14 residues. Unmatched junction bases numbered 8, after V lost 5 bases and J lost 5 bases. Germline loops: CDR1 SGHNT, CDR2 YYREEE (reference sequence). The entire variable domain, with the rest obtained from reference TRBV5-4 and TRBJ2-5, is as follows: ETGVTQSPTHLIKTRGQQVTLRCSSQSGHNTVSWYQQALGQGPQFIFQYYREEENGRGNFPPRFSGLQFPNYSSELNVNALELDDSALYLCASRPRTGMETQYFGPGTRLLVL.